The entry that follows covers one T cell receptor (beta chain) sequence. The data stem from a study of T-cell reconstitution after alpha-beta-depleted transplantation in children. V lost 3 bases to trimming and J lost 4 bases, with 10 bases between them. The V gene's germline CDR1 is SGDLS and CDR2 YYNGEE. The CDR3 covers 14 residues. Unique molecular identifiers were used to barcode this TCRbeta library. TCRdb re-analysed the PCR reads in MiXCR, keeping a single row per CDR3 protein. The table includes approximately 400,000 distinct CDR3 sequences, approximately 11% detected once. The sample was PBMCs from the stem cell graft donor, taken from the stem cell graft. The chain joins TRBV9 to TRBJ1-4; no clear D. The sequence came from a human donor who donated a stem cell graft to a child with acute myeloid leukemia. The CDR3 here is CASSAEAGNEKLFF. DNA of the CDR3: TGTGCCAGCAGCGCCGAGGCGGGTAATGAAAAACTGTTTTTT.